This TCR beta chain was captured by sequencing in a study of breast tumors, draining lymph nodes, adjacent tissues. Regarding the study as a whole: Tumors had less TCR diversity than lymph nodes, more than nontumor tissue. The data were judged consistent with most tumor T cells coming from lymph node and expanding in tumor.

Breast cancer patients provided tissue from their axillary draining lymph nodes. TCRdb re-derived calls from the multiplex PCR reads in MiXCR, one entry per CDR3 protein. The repertoire consists of approximately 210,000 distinct CDR3 sequences, with approximately 31% occurring once and the leading ten covering about 1.4%. Between the trimmed V and J ends, which lost 8 bases and 0 bases, there was a span of 14 bases. This CDR3 comprises 14 residues. Germline V lookup: CDR1 MNHEY, CDR2 SVGEGT. This clonotype was seen many times. No antigen is known for it. The clonotype was recovered from a female donor with breast cancer. Some clones in this sample may be carry-over from other donors' samples. Sequences were obtained from axillary lymph node tissue. The chain employs TRBV6-2 or TRBV6-3 and TRBJ2-7; D gene ambiguous. Here the CDR3 DNA reads TGTGCCAGCCGTCAAGTCTGGGGCTCCTACGAGCAGTACTTC. Its protein product is CASRQVWGSYEQYF.